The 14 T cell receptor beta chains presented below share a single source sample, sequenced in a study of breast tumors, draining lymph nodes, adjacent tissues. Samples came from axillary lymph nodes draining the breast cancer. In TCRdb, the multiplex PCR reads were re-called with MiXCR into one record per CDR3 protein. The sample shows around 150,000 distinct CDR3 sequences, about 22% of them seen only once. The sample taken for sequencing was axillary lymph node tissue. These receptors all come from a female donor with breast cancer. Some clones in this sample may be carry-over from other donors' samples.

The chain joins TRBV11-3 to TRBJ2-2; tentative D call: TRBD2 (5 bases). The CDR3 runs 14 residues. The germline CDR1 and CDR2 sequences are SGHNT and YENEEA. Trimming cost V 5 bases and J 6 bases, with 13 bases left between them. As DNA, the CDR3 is TGTGCCAGCAGCCCCGACTATCCGGCCGGGGAGCTGTTTTTT. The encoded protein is CASSPDYPAGELFF.

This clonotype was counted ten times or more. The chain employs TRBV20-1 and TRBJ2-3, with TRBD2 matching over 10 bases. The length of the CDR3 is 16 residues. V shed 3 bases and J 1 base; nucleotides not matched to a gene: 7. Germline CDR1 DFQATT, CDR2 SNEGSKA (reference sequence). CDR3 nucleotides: TGCAGTGCTAGCACGGGACTAGCGTATGGCACAGATACGCAGTATTTT. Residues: CSASTGLAYGTDTQYF.

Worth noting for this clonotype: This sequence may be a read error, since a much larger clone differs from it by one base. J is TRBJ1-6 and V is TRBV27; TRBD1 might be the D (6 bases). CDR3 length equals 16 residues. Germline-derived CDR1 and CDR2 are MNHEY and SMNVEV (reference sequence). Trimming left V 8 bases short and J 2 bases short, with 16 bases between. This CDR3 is CASRDTSFPYNSPLHF. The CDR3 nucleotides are TGTGCCAGCCGGGACACATCCTTCCCCTATAATTCACCCCTCCACTTT.

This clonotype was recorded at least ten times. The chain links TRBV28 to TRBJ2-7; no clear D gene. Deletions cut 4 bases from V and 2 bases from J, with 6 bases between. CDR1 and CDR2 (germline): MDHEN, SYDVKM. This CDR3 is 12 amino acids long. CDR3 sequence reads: CASSSVTYEQYF. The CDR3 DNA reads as TGTGCCAGCAGTTCCGTAACCTACGAGCAGTACTTC.

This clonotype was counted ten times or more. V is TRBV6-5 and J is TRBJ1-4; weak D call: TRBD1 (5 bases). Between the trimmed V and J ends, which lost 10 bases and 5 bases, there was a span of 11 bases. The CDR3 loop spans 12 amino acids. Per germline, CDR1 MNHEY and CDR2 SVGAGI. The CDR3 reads CATRDGNEKLFF. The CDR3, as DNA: TGTGCCACCAGGGACGGGAATGAAAAACTGTTTTTT.

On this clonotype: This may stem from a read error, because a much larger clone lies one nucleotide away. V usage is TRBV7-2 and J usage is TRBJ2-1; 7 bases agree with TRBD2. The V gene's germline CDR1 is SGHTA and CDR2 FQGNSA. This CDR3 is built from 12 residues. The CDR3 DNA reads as TGTGCCAGCAGCTCACTAGCGCCTGAGCAGCTCTTC. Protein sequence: CASSSLAPEQLF.

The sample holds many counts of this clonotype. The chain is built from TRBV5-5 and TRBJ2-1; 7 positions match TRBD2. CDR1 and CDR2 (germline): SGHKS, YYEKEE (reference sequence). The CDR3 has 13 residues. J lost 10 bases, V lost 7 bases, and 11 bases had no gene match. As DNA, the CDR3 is TGTGCCAGCCGGCGGGAGCCCACACGGGAGCAGTTCTTC. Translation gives CASRREPTREQFF. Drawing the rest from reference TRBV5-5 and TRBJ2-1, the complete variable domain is DAGVTQSPTHLIKTRGQQVTLRCSPISGHKSVSWYQQVLGQGPQFIFQYYEKEERGRGNFPDRFSARQFPNYSSELNVNALLLGDSALYLCASRREPTREQFFGPGTRLTVL.

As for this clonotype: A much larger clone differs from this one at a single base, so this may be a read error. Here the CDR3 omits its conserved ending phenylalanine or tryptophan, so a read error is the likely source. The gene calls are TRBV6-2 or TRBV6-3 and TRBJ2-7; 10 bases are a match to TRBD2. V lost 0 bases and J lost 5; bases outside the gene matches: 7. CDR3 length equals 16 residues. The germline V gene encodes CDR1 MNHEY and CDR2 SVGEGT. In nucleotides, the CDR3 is TGTGCCAGCAGTTACTCAGCGGGAGGGCCACACCACGAGCAGTACCTC. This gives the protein CASSYSAGGPHHEQYL.

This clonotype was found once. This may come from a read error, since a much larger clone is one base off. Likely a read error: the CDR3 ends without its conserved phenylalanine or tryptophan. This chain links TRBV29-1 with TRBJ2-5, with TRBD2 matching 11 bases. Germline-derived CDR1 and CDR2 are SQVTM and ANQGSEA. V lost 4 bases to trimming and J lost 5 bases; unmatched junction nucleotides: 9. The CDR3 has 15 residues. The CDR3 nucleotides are TGCAGCGTTGTACCTAGCGGGGGGATGGGGGAGACCCAGTACCTC. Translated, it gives CSVVPSGGMGETQYL.

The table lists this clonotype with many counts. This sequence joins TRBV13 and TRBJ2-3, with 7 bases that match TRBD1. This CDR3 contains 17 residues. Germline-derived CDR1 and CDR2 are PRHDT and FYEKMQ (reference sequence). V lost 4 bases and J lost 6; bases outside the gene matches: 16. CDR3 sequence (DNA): TGTGCCAGCAGCTCTTACCGGGACAGTGAGCTAACGGATACGCAGTATTTT. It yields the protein CASSSYRDSELTDTQYF.

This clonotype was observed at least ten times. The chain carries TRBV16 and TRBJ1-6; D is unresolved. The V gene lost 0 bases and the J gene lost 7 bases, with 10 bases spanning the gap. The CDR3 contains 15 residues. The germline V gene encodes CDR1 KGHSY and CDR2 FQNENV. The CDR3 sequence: CASSQSRGENSPLHF. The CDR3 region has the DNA TGTGCCAGCAGCCAATCGCGGGGTGAGAATTCACCCCTCCACTTT. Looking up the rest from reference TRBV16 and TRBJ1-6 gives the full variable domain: GEEVAQTPKHLVRGEGQKAKLYCAPIKGHSYVFWYQQVLKNEFKFLISFQNENVFDETGMPKERFSAKCLPNSPCSLEIQATKLEDSAVYFCASSQSRGENSPLHFGNGTRLTVT.

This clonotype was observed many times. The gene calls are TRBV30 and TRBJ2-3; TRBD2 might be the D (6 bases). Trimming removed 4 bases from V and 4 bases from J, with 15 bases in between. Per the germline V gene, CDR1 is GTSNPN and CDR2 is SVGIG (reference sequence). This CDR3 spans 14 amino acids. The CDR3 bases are TGTGCCTGGAACGGTGCTCGGAGGGCAGATACGCAGTATTTT. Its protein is CAWNGARRADTQYF.

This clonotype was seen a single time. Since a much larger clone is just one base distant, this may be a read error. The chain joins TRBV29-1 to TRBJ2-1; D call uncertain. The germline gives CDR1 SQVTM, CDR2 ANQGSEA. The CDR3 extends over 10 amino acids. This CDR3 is CSVGENGQFF. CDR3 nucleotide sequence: TGCAGCGTTGGTGAAAATGGGCAGTTCTTC.

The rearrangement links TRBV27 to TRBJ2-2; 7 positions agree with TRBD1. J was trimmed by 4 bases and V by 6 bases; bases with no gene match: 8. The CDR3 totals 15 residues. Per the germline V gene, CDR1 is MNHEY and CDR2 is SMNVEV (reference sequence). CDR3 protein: CASSPGDRFTGELFF. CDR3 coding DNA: TGTGCCAGCAGCCCTGGGGACAGATTCACCGGGGAGCTGTTTTTT.